This is a list of T cell receptor beta chains from one sample in a study of graft-versus-host responses after intestinal transplantation. TCRdb's copy holds only in-frame clones and misses some; the assay was immunoSEQ multiplex PCR. The sample has 7,400 or so clones; roughly a third are singletons. The source material was alloreactive CD8+ T cells from a mixed lymphocyte reaction culture, sampled before transplantation. Every receptor here comes from a human patient who was an organ donor for intestinal transplantation. The CDR3 runs from the conserved cysteine through the conserved F or W. A D gene is named only where the DNA matches it firmly. The size field is filled for only some rows; it gives once, few, many or a size class.

d_call clone_size j_call v_call cdr3_nt cdr3_aa
TRBD2 medium-sized TRBJ2-1 TRBV5-5 TGTGCCAGCAGCCATATCCTCTCTACTAGCGGGAGGGCCTCGGAGCAGTTCTTC CASSHILSTSGRASEQFF
- medium-sized TRBJ1-2 TRBV2 TGTGCCAGCAGTGACCTAGGAGGGCGGAATGGCTACACCTTC CASSDLGGRNGYTF
TRBD2 once TRBJ2-7 TRBV5-4 TGTGCCAGCAGCTTGATTCCGGGGGGAACCTACGAGCAGTACTTC CASSLIPGGTYEQYF
- few TRBJ1-2 TRBV7-9 TGTGCCAGCAGCCGGGAGTTTTATGGCTACACCTTC CASSREFYGYTF
TRBD2 - TRBJ2-5 TRBV27 TGTGCCAGCCGGAAGTTTAGCGGGAGAAGGCAAGAGACCCAGTACTTC CASRKFSGRRQETQYF
- medium-sized TRBJ1-5 TRBV5-5 TGTGCCAGCAGCTCAGGGCAGGCCAATCAGCCCCAGCATTTT CASSSGQANQPQHF
TRBD2 - TRBJ2-1 TRBV15 TGTGCCACCAGCAGAGTCGGGGGGGCGTCCAATGAGCAGTTCTTC CATSRVGGASNEQFF
- - TRBJ1-5 TRBV6-4 TGTGCCAGCAGTGAATATCTGCCCCACAGTTCACACCAGCCCCAGCATTTT CASSEYLPHSSHQPQHF
- few TRBJ2-3 TRBV4-2 TGTGCCAGCAGCCAAGAACTCGCATGGGGGGGGCGCACAGATACGCAGTATTTT CASSQELAWGGRTDTQYF
- - TRBJ1-5 TRBV21-1 TGTGCCAGCAGCAAAAGGGGGGGTGTCTCTAATCAGCCCCAGCATTTT CASSKRGGVSNQPQHF
- - TRBJ2-7 TRBV28 TGTGCCAGCAGGCAGAGGTACGAGCAGTACTTC CASRQRYEQYF
TRBD2 - TRBJ2-7 TRBV7-6 TGTGCCAGCACCAAAGGCGCGGGGGGCGATTTTTACGAGCAGTACTTC CASTKGAGGDFYEQYF
- few TRBJ2-1 TRBV9 TGTGCCAGCAGCGTAGGGCTAGCTCCTCGGTACAATGAGCAGTTCTTC CASSVGLAPRYNEQFF
- - TRBJ2-5 TRBV5-4 TGTGCCAGCAGCTTGGAGCGAGGCCCACGTGAGACCCAGTACTTC CASSLERGPRETQYF
- few TRBJ1-2 TRBV12-5 TGTGCTAGTGGTTTGGGCAGGTCTTTGCACTATGGCTACACCTTC CASGLGRSLHYGYTF
TRBD2 once TRBJ2-5 TRBV7-9 TGTGCCAGCAGCTTTGGATCGCGGGAGGGCTTGGTTTTCGAGACCCAGTACTTC CASSFGSREGLVFETQYF
TRBD1 - TRBJ1-3 TRBV10-1 TGCGCCAGCGCGGGGACAGGGGCGATTCTCTACTCTGGAAACACCATATATTTT CASAGTGAILYSGNTIYF
TRBD1 - TRBJ2-6 TRBV9 TGTGCCAGCAGCGTAACCGACAGGGAATGGGCCAACGTCCTGACTTTC CASSVTDREWANVLTF
- medium-sized TRBJ2-7 TRBV4-1 TGCGCCAGCAGCCAAGTGAAAGGGGGGGCGTACGAGCAGTACTTC CASSQVKGGAYEQYF
TRBD2 - TRBJ2-7 TRBV10-3 TGTGCCATCAGTGAGAGTGGGCGGGAGATTATCTACGAGCAGTACTTC CAISESGREIIYEQYF
TRBD1 - TRBJ1-5 TRBV5-1 TGCGCCAGCAGCAAAGACAGGGTGGCGGGGTTTGGCCCCCAGCATTTT CASSKDRVAGFGPQHF